Below are 6 T cell receptor beta chains sequenced from a single sample in a study of cytomegalovirus exposure and HLA in healthy donors. PCR primers comprised 60 Vbeta and 13 Jbeta primers. The assay was immunoSEQ multiplex PCR, and TCRdb's table has in-frame clones only and misses some. The table shows approximately 150,000 clones, with approximately 78% occurring only once. Material: PBMCs. The receptors shown here come from a female donor in good health and CMV-seronegative.

This chain connects TRBV11-2 to TRBJ1-1, with D possibly TRBD1 on 6 matching bases. V lost 1 base and J lost 6, with 21 bases in between. Germline lookup yields CDR1 SGHAT and CDR2 FQNNGV. The CDR3 is made up of 17 amino acids. The CDR3 is CASSLAGTLLTRAEAFF. DNA of the CDR3: TGTGCCAGCAGCTTAGCCGGGACACTACTTACAAGAGCTGAAGCTTTCTTT.

This chain connects TRBV28 to TRBJ1-4; no clear D. V shed 4 bases and J shed 4 bases, with 16 bases lying between them. CDR1 is MDHEN and CDR2 is SYDVKM in the germline V gene. The CDR3 has 16 residues. CDR3 nucleotides: TGTGCCAGCAGTTCCACATTTGGTAGACTTAATGAAAAACTGTTTTTT. It is translated as CASSSTFGRLNEKLFF.

The rearrangement joins TRBV5-1 to TRBJ1-6; a possible D gene is TRBD1 (5 bases). With 6 bases removed from V and 4 bases from J, the gap between germline ends came to 8 bases. The germline V gene has CDR1 SGHRS and CDR2 YFSETQ. The CDR3 has 13 residues. CDR3 residues: CASTGGYNSPLHF. The CDR3 DNA reads as TGCGCCAGCACGGGGGGATATAATTCACCCCTCCACTTT.

The genes are TRBV28 and TRBJ1-5; tentatively, D is TRBD1 (6 bases). This CDR3 contains 16 residues. V dropped 6 bases and J dropped 2 bases, with 17 bases sitting between them. Germline CDR1 and CDR2: MDHEN and SYDVKM. This chain's CDR3 is CASSHRGGQGNQPQHF. CDR3 bases: TGTGCCAGCAGCCACCGCGGGGGGCAGGGCAATCAGCCCCAGCATTTT.

The genes are TRBV28 and TRBJ2-7, with TRBD2 identical over 7 bases. With V trimmed by 5 bases and J by 3 bases, 13 bases remained unmatched. The CDR3 contains 16 residues. The V gene's germline CDR1 is MDHEN and CDR2 SYDVKM. The CDR3 DNA reads as TGTGCCAGCAGTACCCGTCGACCAGCGGGATACTACGAGCAGTACTTC. Protein product: CASSTRRPAGYYEQYF.

The sample holds a few counts of this clone. V and J are TRBV19 and TRBJ2-1; D ambiguous. V lost 5 bases to trimming and J lost 0 bases, with 8 bases between them. The CDR3 is made up of 14 amino acids. Germline CDR1 and CDR2: LNHDA and SQIVND (reference sequence). The CDR3 DNA reads TGTGCCAGTAGTGAGGTTAGCTCCTACAATGAGCAGTTCTTC. It translates to CASSEVSSYNEQFF.